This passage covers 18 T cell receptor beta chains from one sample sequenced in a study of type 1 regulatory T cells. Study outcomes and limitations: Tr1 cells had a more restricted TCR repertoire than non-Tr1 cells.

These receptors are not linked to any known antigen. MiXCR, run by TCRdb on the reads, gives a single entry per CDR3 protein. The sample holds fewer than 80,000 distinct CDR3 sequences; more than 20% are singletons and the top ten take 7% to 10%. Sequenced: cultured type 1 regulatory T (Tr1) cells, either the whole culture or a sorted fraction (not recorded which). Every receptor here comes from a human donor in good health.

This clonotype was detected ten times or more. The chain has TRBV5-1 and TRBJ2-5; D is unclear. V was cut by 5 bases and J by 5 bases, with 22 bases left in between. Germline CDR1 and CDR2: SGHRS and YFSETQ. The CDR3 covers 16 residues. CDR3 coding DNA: TGCGCCAGCAGTTTCAACGCCAGAGGTGGTAAGGAGACCCAGTACTTC. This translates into CASSFNARGGKETQYF.

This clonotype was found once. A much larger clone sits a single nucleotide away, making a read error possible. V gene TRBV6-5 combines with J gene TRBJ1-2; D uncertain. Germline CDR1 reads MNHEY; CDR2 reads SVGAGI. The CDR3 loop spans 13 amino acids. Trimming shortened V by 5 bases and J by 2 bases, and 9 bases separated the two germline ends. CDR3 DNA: TGTGCCAGCAGTCCTCGGGGAAACTATGGCTACACCTTC. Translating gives CASSPRGNYGYTF.

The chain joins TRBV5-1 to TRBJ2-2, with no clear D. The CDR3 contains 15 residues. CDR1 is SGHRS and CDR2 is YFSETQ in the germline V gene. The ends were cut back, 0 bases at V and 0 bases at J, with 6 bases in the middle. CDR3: CASSLEISNTGELFF. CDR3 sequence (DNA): TGCGCCAGCAGCTTGGAGATATCGAACACCGGGGAGCTGTTTTTT.

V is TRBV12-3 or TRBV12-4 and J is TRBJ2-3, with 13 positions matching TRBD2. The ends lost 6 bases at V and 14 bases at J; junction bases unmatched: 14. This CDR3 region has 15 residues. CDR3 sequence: CASSPGTSGNLTGYF. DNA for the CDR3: TGTGCCAGCAGCCCCGGGACTAGCGGGAATCTAACCGGGTATTTT.

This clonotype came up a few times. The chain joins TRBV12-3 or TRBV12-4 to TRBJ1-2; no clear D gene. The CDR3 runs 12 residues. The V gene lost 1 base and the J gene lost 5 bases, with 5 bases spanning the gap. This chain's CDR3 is CASSLGSYGYTF. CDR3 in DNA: TGTGCCAGCAGTTTAGGCTCATATGGCTACACCTTC.

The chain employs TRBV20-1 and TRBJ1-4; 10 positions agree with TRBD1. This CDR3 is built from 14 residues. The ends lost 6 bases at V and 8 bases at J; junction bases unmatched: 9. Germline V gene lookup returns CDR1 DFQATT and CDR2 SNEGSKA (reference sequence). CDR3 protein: CSAGSGTGEEKLFF. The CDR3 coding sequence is TGCAGTGCGGGTAGTGGGACAGGGGAGGAAAAACTGTTTTTT.

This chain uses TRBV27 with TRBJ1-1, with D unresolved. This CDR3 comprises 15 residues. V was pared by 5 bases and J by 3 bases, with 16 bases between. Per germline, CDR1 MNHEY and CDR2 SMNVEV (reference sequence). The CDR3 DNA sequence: TGTGCCAGCAGTGCCGGGAGGGCCGCTCACACTGAAGCTTTCTTT. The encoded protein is CASSAGRAAHTEAFF.

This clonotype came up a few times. The CDR3 here is CASSYGWGINEQFF. The CDR3 DNA follows: TGTGCCAGCAGTTATGGTTGGGGGATCAATGAGCAGTTCTTC. This chain links TRBV12-3 or TRBV12-4 with TRBJ2-1; D is perhaps TRBD1 or TRBD2 (5 bases each). Deletions cut 4 bases from V and 6 bases from J, with 13 bases between. The CDR3 has 14 amino acids.

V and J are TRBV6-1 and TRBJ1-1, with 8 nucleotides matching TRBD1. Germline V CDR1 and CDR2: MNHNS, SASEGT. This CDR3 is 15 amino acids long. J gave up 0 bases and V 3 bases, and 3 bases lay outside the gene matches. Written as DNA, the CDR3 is TGTGCCAGCAGTGATCAGGGGGCCATGAACACTGAAGCTTTCTTT. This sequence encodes CASSDQGAMNTEAFF.

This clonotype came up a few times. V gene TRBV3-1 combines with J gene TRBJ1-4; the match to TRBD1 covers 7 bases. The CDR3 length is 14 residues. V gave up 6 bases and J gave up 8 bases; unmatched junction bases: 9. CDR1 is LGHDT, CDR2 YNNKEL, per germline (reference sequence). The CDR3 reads CASSLTGGGEKLFF. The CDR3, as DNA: TGTGCCAGCAGTTTGACAGGAGGGGGCGAAAAACTGTTTTTT.

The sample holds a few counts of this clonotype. The CDR3 coding sequence is TGTGCCAGCAGCCAAGCCCCTGGGCCGGAAGGAAACACCATATATTTT. Amino acid sequence: CASSQAPGPEGNTIYF. The gene calls are TRBV4-2 and TRBJ1-3; no clear D gene. The CDR3 is made up of 16 amino acids. V lost 1 base to trimming and J lost 4 bases, with 14 bases between them. Per the germline V gene, CDR1 is LGHNA and CDR2 is YNFKEQ.

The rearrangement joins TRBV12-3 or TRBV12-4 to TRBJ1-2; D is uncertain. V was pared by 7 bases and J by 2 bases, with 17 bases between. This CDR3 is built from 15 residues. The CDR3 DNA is TGTGCCAGCATTATAAGGTCCAGTACCAACTATGGCTACACCTTC. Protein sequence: CASIIRSSTNYGYTF.

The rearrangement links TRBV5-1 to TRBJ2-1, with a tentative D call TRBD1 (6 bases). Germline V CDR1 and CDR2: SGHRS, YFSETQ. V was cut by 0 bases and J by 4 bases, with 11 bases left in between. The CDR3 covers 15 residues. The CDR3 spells CASSLALTGYNEQFF. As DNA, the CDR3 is TGCGCCAGCAGCTTGGCTTTGACAGGATACAATGAGCAGTTCTTC. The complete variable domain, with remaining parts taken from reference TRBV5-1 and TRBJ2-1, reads KAGVTQTPRYLIKTRGQQVTLSCSPISGHRSVSWYQQTPGQGLQFLFEYFSETQRNKGNFPGRFSGRQFSNSRSEMNVSTLELGDSALYLCASSLALTGYNEQFFGPGTRLTVL.

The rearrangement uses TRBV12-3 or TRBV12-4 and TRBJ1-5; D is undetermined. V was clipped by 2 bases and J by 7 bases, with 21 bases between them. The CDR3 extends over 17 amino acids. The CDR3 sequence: CASSLWLGWNEGQPQHF. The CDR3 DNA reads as TGTGCCAGCAGTTTATGGCTGGGGTGGAATGAGGGACAGCCCCAGCATTTT.

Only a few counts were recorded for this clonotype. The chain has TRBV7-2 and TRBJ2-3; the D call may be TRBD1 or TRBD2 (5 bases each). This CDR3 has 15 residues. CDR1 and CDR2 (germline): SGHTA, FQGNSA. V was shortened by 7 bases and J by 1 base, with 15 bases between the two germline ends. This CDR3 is CASTQRLGGTDTQYF. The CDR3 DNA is TGTGCCAGCACCCAGAGACTGGGGGGCACAGATACGCAGTATTTT. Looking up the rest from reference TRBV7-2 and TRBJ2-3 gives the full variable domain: GAGVSQSPSNKVTEKGKDVELRCDPISGHTALYWYRQSLGQGLEFLIYFQGNSAPDKSGLPSDRFSAERTGGSVSTLTIQRTQQEDSAVYLCASTQRLGGTDTQYFGPGTRLTVL.

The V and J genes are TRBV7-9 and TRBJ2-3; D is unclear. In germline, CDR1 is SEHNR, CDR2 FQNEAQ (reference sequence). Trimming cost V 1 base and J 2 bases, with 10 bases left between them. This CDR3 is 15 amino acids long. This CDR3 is CASSLGSSYTDTQYF. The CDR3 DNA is TGTGCCAGCAGCTTAGGGTCGTCTTACACAGATACGCAGTATTTT.

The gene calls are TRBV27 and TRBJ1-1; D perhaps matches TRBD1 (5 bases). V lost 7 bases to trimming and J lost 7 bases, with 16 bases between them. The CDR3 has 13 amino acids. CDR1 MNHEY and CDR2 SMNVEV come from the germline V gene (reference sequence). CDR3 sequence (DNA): TGTGCCAGCATGGGGCCGGGCCGGTATGAAGCTTTCTTT. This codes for CASMGPGRYEAFF.

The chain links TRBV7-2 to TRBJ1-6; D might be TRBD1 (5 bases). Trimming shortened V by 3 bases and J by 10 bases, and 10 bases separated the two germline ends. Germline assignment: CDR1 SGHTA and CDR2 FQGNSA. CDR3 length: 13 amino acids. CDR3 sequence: CASSLGDVSPLHF. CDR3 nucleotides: TGTGCCAGCAGCTTGGGGGACGTCTCACCCCTCCACTTT. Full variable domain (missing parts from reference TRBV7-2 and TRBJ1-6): GAGVSQSPSNKVTEKGKDVELRCDPISGHTALYWYRQSLGQGLEFLIYFQGNSAPDKSGLPSDRFSAERTGGSVSTLTIQRTQQEDSAVYLCASSLGDVSPLHFGNGTRLTVT.